Here is one TCR beta chain with its context. The data derive from a study of blood T cell repertoires in COVID-19. Across the study: Donors in the United States, Italy and Spain gave samples during acute or convalescent COVID-19. PBMCs, B-cell-depleted T cells, or T cells were the source of the cDNA or gDNA that made up the material.

V lost 1 base and J 4 bases, leaving 13 bases between the germline ends. From germline, CDR1 is MGHDK and CDR2 SYGVNS. The CDR3 is 15 residues long. As handled by the study authors: The authors estimated nucleated cell counts from reference gene primer amplification. Assay used: immunoSEQ multiplex PCR; TCRdb lists only in-frame clones, some missing. The V and J calls and the clone size are those of that table, but D and trimming were determined from the DNA. This sample has some 90,000 clones; roughly nine tenths occur once, and the top ten carry 5.2%. Sequenced sample: peripheral blood. This clonotype was sampled from a woman of 80 years or more with active COVID-19. The genes are TRBV25-1 and TRBJ1-1; maybe TRBD1 (6 bases). The CDR3 here is CASSELGGDTTEAFF. In DNA, the CDR3 is TGTGCCAGCAGTGAATTAGGGGGTGATACCACTGAAGCTTTCTTT.